The 20 T cell receptor beta chains below all came from one sample that was sequenced in a study of blood T cell repertoires in COVID-19. Clones were sequenced by immunoSEQ multiplex PCR, and TCRdb holds only the in-frame ones, with some missing. Among about 230,000 clones listed, more than 75% were seen once. The sample taken for sequencing was peripheral blood. These receptors all stem from a man between 50 and 59 years old with COVID-19, enrolled during active disease.

The V call is TRBV6-2 or TRBV6-3, the J call TRBJ1-2; TRBD1 agrees at 7 bases. Looked up from germline, CDR1 is MNHEY and CDR2 is SVGEGT. V lost 5 bases and J lost 4; bases outside the gene matches: 10. This CDR3 has 15 residues. The CDR3 is CASSDRQGSIYGYTF. In DNA, the CDR3 is TGTGCCAGCAGTGACCGACAGGGCAGTATCTATGGCTACACCTTC.

The rearrangement uses TRBV4-2 and TRBJ2-7; 10 bases are shared with TRBD1. CDR1 and CDR2 (germline): LGHNA, YNFKEQ. The CDR3 runs to 19 residues. V shed 2 bases, J shed 4 bases, and the junction held 17 bases outside the gene matches. CDR3 DNA sequence: TGTGCCAGCAGCCAAAAACCAGTACCGGGACAGGGGAATTATTACGAGCAGTACTTC. Its translation is CASSQKPVPGQGNYYEQYF.

This rearrangement joins TRBV19 to TRBJ2-3; D is undetermined. The germline V and J ends were trimmed by 4 bases and 0 bases, with 5 bases remaining between them. The CDR3 totals 13 residues. The germline V gene has CDR1 LNHDA and CDR2 SQIVND (reference sequence). CDR3 loop: CASSTVSTDTQYF. The CDR3 DNA reads TGTGCCAGTAGTACCGTCAGCACAGATACGCAGTATTTT.

The chain uses TRBV2 and TRBJ1-1, with unresolved D. V shed 6 bases and J shed 4 bases, with 12 bases lying between them. The CDR3 has 13 residues. The germline CDR1 and CDR2 sequences are SNHLY and FYNNEI. The DNA of the CDR3 is TGTGCCAGCAGGAGCAAATCGGGCACTGAAGCTTTCTTT. Protein: CASRSKSGTEAFF.

The V call is TRBV23-1, the J call TRBJ2-3, with 9 bases aligning to TRBD1. TRBV23-1 is placed among ORFs of uncertain function. The CDR3 covers 14 residues. The J segment lost 1 base and the V segment lost 5 bases, leaving 1 base of the junction unmatched. The CDR3 nucleotides read TGCGCCAGCAGTAGACAGGGGGGCACAGATACGCAGTATTTT. This codes for CASSRQGGTDTQYF.

The gene calls are TRBV5-1 and TRBJ1-1, with 7 bases matching TRBD1. The V segment lost 7 bases and the J segment 1 base; nucleotides outside the gene matches: 4. CDR3 length equals 13 residues. Germline lookup yields CDR1 SGHRS and CDR2 YFSETQ. CDR3 sequence reads: CASSRTGNTEAFF. The DNA for the CDR3 is TGCGCCAGCTCTCGGACAGGGAACACTGAAGCTTTCTTT. Combining the CDR3 with reference TRBV5-1 and TRBJ1-1 gives the whole variable domain KAGVTQTPRYLIKTRGQQVTLSCSPISGHRSVSWYQQTPGQGLQFLFEYFSETQRNKGNFPGRFSGRQFSNSRSEMNVSTLELGDSALYLCASSRTGNTEAFFGQGTRLTVV.

This chain links TRBV7-9 with TRBJ2-1; 10 nucleotides agree with TRBD1. The CDR3 runs to 16 residues. Germline V gene sequence: CDR1 SEHNR, CDR2 FQNEAQ (reference sequence). V gave up 3 bases and J gave up 6 bases; unmatched junction bases: 8. DNA of the CDR3: TGTGCCAGCAGCTTTTTCGGACAGGGGGTGGGCAATGAGCAGTTCTTC. Translating it yields CASSFFGQGVGNEQFF. Full variable domain (missing parts from reference TRBV7-9 and TRBJ2-1): DTGVSQNPRHKITKRGQNVTFRCDPISEHNRLYWYRQTLGQGPEFLTYFQNEAQLEKSRLLSDRFSAERPKGSFSTLEIQRTEQGDSAMYLCASSFFGQGVGNEQFFGPGTRLTVL.

The chain links TRBV4-3 to TRBJ1-1, with D perhaps matching TRBD1 (6 bases). The V end lost 0 bases, the J end lost 3 bases, and 11 bases lay between the germline ends. Germline CDR1 reads LGHNA; CDR2 reads YSLEER. The CDR3 totals 15 residues. The CDR3: CASSQEINRDTEAFF. CDR3 sequence (DNA): TGCGCCAGCAGCCAAGAAATTAACAGGGACACTGAAGCTTTCTTT.

The CDR3 protein is CASSIPPGQLATNEKLFF. The CDR3 nucleotides are TGTGCCAGTAGTATTCCCCCGGGACAACTTGCAACTAATGAAAAACTGTTTTTT. This chain links TRBV19 with TRBJ1-4, with D possibly matching TRBD1 (6 bases). CDR3 length: 18 residues. Looked up from germline, CDR1 is LNHDA and CDR2 is SQIVND (reference sequence). Trimming pared 3 bases from V and 0 bases from J, leaving 17 bases between.

V gene TRBV7-3 combines with J gene TRBJ2-4; 9 positions match TRBD1. The germline CDR1 and CDR2 sequences are SGHTA and FQGTGA. V shed 5 bases, J shed 4 bases, and the junction held 6 bases outside the gene matches. CDR3 size: 15 residues. The CDR3 region has the DNA TGTGCCAGCAGCCTGGGGGGACAGGGAAAAAACATTCAGTACTTC. The encoded protein is CASSLGGQGKNIQYF. Looking up the rest from reference TRBV7-3 and TRBJ2-4 gives the full variable domain: GAGVSQTPSNKVTEKGKYVELRCDPISGHTALYWYRQSLGQGPEFLIYFQGTGAADDSGLPNDRFFAVRPEGSVSTLKIQRTERGDSAVYLCASSLGGQGKNIQYFGAGTRLSVL.

J is TRBJ2-1 and V is TRBV24-1, with D perhaps TRBD1 or TRBD2 (5 bases each). The germline V gene encodes CDR1 KGHDR and CDR2 SFDVKD. This CDR3 is 16 amino acids long. V was cut by 4 bases and J by 2 bases, with 14 bases left in between. CDR3 bases: TGTGCCACCAGTGACTTGGGGCCCGGGGCCTACAATGAGCAGTTCTTC. Amino acids: CATSDLGPGAYNEQFF.

The chain couples TRBV18 to TRBJ1-2; 11 positions agree with TRBD1. The ends lost 5 bases at V and 2 bases at J; junction bases unmatched: 4. Germline V gene sequence: CDR1 KGHSH, CDR2 LQKENI. The CDR3 is made up of 15 amino acids. The CDR3 DNA reads as TGTGCCAGCTCATCAGGACAGGGGGCGAACTATGGCTACACCTTC. This translates into CASSSGQGANYGYTF.

The chain links TRBV4-1 to TRBJ2-7, with 10 bases lining up with TRBD2. The V gene's germline CDR1 is MGHRA and CDR2 YSYEKL. The CDR3 is 16 residues long. The trim removed 4 bases at V and 4 bases at J, leaving 10 bases unmatched. CDR3 sequence (DNA): TGCGCCAGCAGCCTGGGAGCCGGGACTAGCGTTTACGAGCAGTACTTC. Translated, it gives CASSLGAGTSVYEQYF.

The chain carries TRBV19 and TRBJ2-2; the D gene is possibly TRBD2 (6 bases). The CDR3 is made up of 17 amino acids. Per the germline V gene, CDR1 is LNHDA and CDR2 is SQIVND (reference sequence). The V end lost 6 bases, the J end lost 2 bases, and 19 bases lay between the germline ends. CDR3 nucleotide sequence: TGTGCCAGTAGCCCCACCTGGAGGGCGTCCAACACCGGGGAGCTGTTTTTT. It translates to CASSPTWRASNTGELFF.

This clone appeared a few times. The gene calls are TRBV6-6 and TRBJ2-1, with D tentatively TRBD1 (5 bases). V was shortened by 7 bases and J by 4 bases, with 11 bases between the two germline ends. The CDR3 sequence is 13 residues long. Germline CDR1 and CDR2: MNHNY and SVGAGI (reference sequence). CDR3 sequence reads: CASTLGDYNEQFF. The CDR3, as DNA: TGTGCCAGCACGTTAGGGGATTACAATGAGCAGTTCTTC.

On this clone: At the DNA level, this CDR3 is encoded by other sequences in the same sample as well. The V gene is TRBV5-1, the J gene TRBJ2-3, with 12 nucleotides matching TRBD1. The V and J ends lost 2 bases and 3 bases, in that order; junction bases with no gene match: 7. Germline-derived CDR1 and CDR2 are SGHRS and YFSETQ. The CDR3 totals 17 residues. The CDR3 DNA is TGCGCCAGCAGCTTACGACCGGGACAGGGGGCGACAGATACGCAGTATTTT. Translation gives CASSLRPGQGATDTQYF.

The DNA for the CDR3 is TGTGCCAGCAGTTTATACTCAGGGGCCGAAGCTTTCTTT. Its protein product is CASSLYSGAEAFF. V usage is TRBV27 and J usage is TRBJ1-1; possible D gene TRBD1, 6 bases. Germline assignment: CDR1 MNHEY and CDR2 SMNVEV (reference sequence). Trimming removed 1 base at V and 8 bases at J, with 11 bases between. The CDR3 runs to 13 residues.

This clone was seen a single time. V usage is TRBV19 and J usage is TRBJ1-1; TRBD1 aligns across 7 bases. J gave up 4 bases and V 3 bases, and 11 bases lay outside the gene matches. CDR3 length equals 16 residues. CDR1 and CDR2 from the germline V gene are LNHDA and SQIVND (reference sequence). The CDR3 loop is CASSIAPPTGSTEAFF. The CDR3 DNA reads as TGTGCCAGTAGTATTGCCCCACCGACAGGGAGCACTGAAGCTTTCTTT.

This clone appeared a few times. The V and J genes are TRBV12-3 or TRBV12-4 and TRBJ2-7; D is perhaps TRBD1 (6 bases). The CDR3 loop spans 12 amino acids. The V end lost 5 bases, the J end lost 6 bases, and 11 bases lay between the germline ends. The DNA for the CDR3 is TGTGCCAGCAGTGCCGAGGACAGCGAGCAGTACTTC. Protein: CASSAEDSEQYF.

In nucleotides, the CDR3 is TGTGCCGGAATGGAGCCGGCTAGCGGGTACGAGCAGTACTTC. Its translation is CAGMEPASGYEQYF. This chain links TRBV30 with TRBJ2-7, with TRBD2 identical over 8 bases. The CDR3 sequence is 14 residues long. V trimming: 8 bases; J trimming: 4 bases; junction bases outside the gene matches: 13. Germline loops: CDR1 GTSNPN, CDR2 SVGIG (reference sequence).